This T cell receptor beta chain was identified in a study of cytomegalovirus exposure and HLA in healthy donors. General observations from the study: The study assumed roughly uniform donor sequencing depth for presence/absence analyses.

PCR primers comprised 60 Vbeta and 13 Jbeta primers. Method: immunoSEQ multiplex PCR; TCRdb's copy keeps in-frame clones and lacks some. The sample lists about 150,000 clones, about three fifths occurring once. For this clone: The target antigen is unknown.

Trimming cost V 4 bases and J 8 bases, with 15 bases left between them. Germline-derived CDR1 and CDR2 are SGDLS and YYNGEE. CDR3 length: 13 amino acids. Input material: PBMCs. The receptor was derived from a woman in her twenties or thirties in good health and CMV-seropositive. The V gene is TRBV9, the J gene TRBJ1-2; D ambiguous. This CDR3 reads CASSPGGGEGYTF. Here the CDR3 DNA reads TGTGCCAGCAGCCCGGGCGGAGGCGAGGGCTACACCTTC.